This T cell receptor (beta chain) comes out of a study of blood T cell repertoires in COVID-19 (dated by TCRdb to the early 2020s). For context, the study as a whole: Samples from collaborators originated in the United States, Italy and Spain and spanned both the acute and convalescent phases of COVID-19. A de-identified subject ID, COVID-19 status, age in years and sex were almost always included in the sample metadata. The dataset comprised deeply sampled blood TCRbeta repertoires from subjects exposed to, actively infected with, or recovered from COVID-19. The repertoires were released in a freely available public database intended as a resource for research on the immune response to SARS-CoV-2. The material from the prospective study consisted of cDNA or gDNA derived from T cells, B-cell-depleted T cells, or PBMCs. HLA class I and class II types, where available, came from metadata supplied by the sample provider rather than from assay-based typing. Samples came from the ongoing ImmuneRACE study (first 160 participants) plus 1,254 subjects from 6 global collaborators. The investigation overall reported the following: The quantity of clinical and demographic metadata differed by source and by participant and was supplied without curation.

Each collaborating institution followed its own protocols to collect whole blood in K2EDTA tubes. For TCRbeta analysis, collaborators shipped samples as frozen whole blood, isolated PBMCs, or DNA extracted from either of those sample types. In the case of this clone: Its antigen target is currently unknown. No qualities accompany the bases; no much larger clone lies one base away.

TCRbeta CDR3 regions were amplified from genomic DNA by means of the immunoSEQ Assay, a bias-controlled multiplex PCR. In the original analysis: The number of nucleated cells in each sample was estimated by amplification of reference gene primers within the assay. To quantify the absolute abundance of each unique TCRbeta CDR3 rearrangement, sequence reads were collapsed and filtered. For each sample, productive Simpson clonality was calculated as the square root of Simpson's diversity index across productive rearrangements. TCRdb retrieved this table from immuneACCESS and kept in-frame rearrangements only. Not all clones are present; in checked studies, unresolved V genes account for under half, and no reason is known for the remainder. The V and J calls and clone size were taken over from that table, and D and trimming were inferred from the DNA. The sample table shows about 130,000 clones, and more than 60% are seen once. Of the sample, 1.5% to 2% is held by the ten largest clones.

The germline V gene encodes CDR1 MDHEN and CDR2 SYDVKM. The CDR3 starts with the cysteine, ends with the phenylalanine, and has 15 residues. The CDR3 DNA has 45 bases and is translated from base 1. Germline trimming: 4 bases from V, 6 bases from J; junction bases outside gene matches: 8. This clonotype was sampled from a woman between 65 and 79 years old with acute or convalescent COVID-19. Rearrangement joined TRBV28 to TRBJ1-2, with 10 middle bases fitting TRBD1. Specimen: peripheral blood. The CDR3 region has the sequence CASSSPFGQGDGYTF. The DNA sequence reads TGTGCCAGCAGTTCACCCTTCGGACAGGGGGATGGCTACACCTTC.